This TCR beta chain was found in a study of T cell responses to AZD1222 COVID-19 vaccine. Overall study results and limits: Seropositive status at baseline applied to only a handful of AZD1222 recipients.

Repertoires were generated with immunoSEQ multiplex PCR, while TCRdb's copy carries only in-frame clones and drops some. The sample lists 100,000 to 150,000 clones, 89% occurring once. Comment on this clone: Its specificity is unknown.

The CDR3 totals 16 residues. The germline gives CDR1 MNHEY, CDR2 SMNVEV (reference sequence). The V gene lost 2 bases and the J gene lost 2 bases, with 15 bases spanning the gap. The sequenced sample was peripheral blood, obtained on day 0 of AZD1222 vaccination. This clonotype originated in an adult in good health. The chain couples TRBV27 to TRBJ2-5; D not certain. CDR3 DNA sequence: TGTGCCAGCAGTTTAAGGTCTGGGTGGGGACAAGAGACCCAGTACTTC. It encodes CASSLRSGWGQETQYF.